The rows below give T cell receptor beta chains drawn from one sample of a study of T cell responses to AZD1222 COVID-19 vaccine. Here immunoSEQ multiplex PCR was the method, and the copy in TCRdb shows in-frame clones only, minus some. Of around 84,000 clones listed, approximately 83% are singletons. Specimen: peripheral blood, collected 28 days after the second AZD1222 dose. Receptors were obtained from an adult who received the AZD1222 COVID-19 vaccine. CDR3s include the opening cysteine and the closing phenylalanine or tryptophan. A D gene is named only where the DNA matches it firmly. Size tells how often a clone was seen (once, few, many) or the class of an expanded clone, and some rows leave it out.

>TRBJ1-2|14|-|TRBV3-1/TRBV3-2|-
CASSQDTRNYGYTF
TGTGCCAGCAGCCAAGATACGCGTAACTATGGCTACACCTTC
>TRBJ1-5|13|-|TRBV6-6|TRBD1
CASSPRGNQPQHF
TGTGCCAGCAGTCCCAGGGGGAATCAGCCCCAGCATTTT
>TRBJ2-7|15|-|TRBV11-2|-
CASSLVSGESYEQYF
TGTGCCAGCAGCTTAGTATCAGGGGAGTCCTACGAGCAGTACTTC
>TRBJ2-3|16|-|TRBV19|-
CASSPRRFPHPDTQYF
TGTGCCAGTAGTCCAAGGAGGTTCCCCCATCCAGATACGCAGTATTTT
>TRBJ1-1|15|-|TRBV11-2|TRBD1
CASSLVSGGGTEAFF
TGTGCCAGCAGCTTAGTGTCAGGGGGAGGAACTGAAGCTTTCTTT
>TRBJ2-2|14|-|TRBV7-2|-
CASYRDWRTGELFF
TGTGCCAGCTACCGGGACTGGAGAACCGGGGAGCTGTTTTTT
>TRBJ1-2|13|-|TRBV10-3|-
CAISERGWYGYTF
TGTGCCATCAGTGAAAGGGGTTGGTATGGCTACACCTTC
>TRBJ1-6|18|-|TRBV6-6|TRBD1
CASSRINKRDRGNSPLHF
TGTGCCAGCAGTCGTATTAATAAACGGGACAGGGGTAATTCACCCCTCCACTTT
>TRBJ1-1|13|-|TRBV18|TRBD1
CASSPRDRGEAFF
TGTGCCAGCTCACCTAGGGACAGGGGTGAAGCTTTCTTT
>TRBJ1-1|13|-|TRBV3-1/TRBV3-2|-
CASSQGGGGQAFF
TGTGCCAGCAGCCAAGGGGGGGGTGGACAAGCTTTCTTT
>TRBJ2-3|11|-|TRBV19|-
CASSMLDTQYF
TGTGCCAGTAGTATGTTGGATACGCAGTATTTT
>TRBJ2-2|14|-|TRBV7-7|-
CASSHGQYTGELFF
TGTGCTAGCAGCCACGGACAGTACACCGGGGAGCTGTTTTTT
>TRBJ2-3|16|-|TRBV5-1|TRBD2
CASSRSLAGAVDTQYF
TGCGCCAGCAGCCGATCACTAGCGGGGGCGGTAGATACGCAGTATTTT
>TRBJ2-5|14|-|TRBV5-4|-
CASRRDSPQETQYF
TGTGCCAGCAGGCGGGACAGTCCACAGGAGACCCAGTACTTC
>TRBJ2-3|15|-|TRBV19|-
CASTFVDGSTDTQYF
TGTGCCAGTACTTTCGTGGATGGTAGCACAGATACGCAGTATTTT
>TRBJ1-5|17|-|TRBV1|-
CTSSTGTGLYSNQPQHF
TGCACCAGCAGTACCGGGACAGGTCTATATAGCAATCAGCCCCAGCATTTT
>TRBJ2-3|15|-|TRBV19|-
CASSISPGLTDTQYF
TGTGCCAGTAGTATTAGTCCGGGACTCACAGATACGCAGTATTTT
>TRBJ2-1|15|-|TRBV19|-
CASSIGTEIYNEQFF
TGTGCCAGTAGTATAGGGACGGAGATCTACAATGAGCAGTTCTTC
>TRBJ1-2|14|-|TRBV20-1|-
CSASPRGEGYGYTF
TGCAGTGCTAGTCCCAGGGGCGAAGGCTATGGCTACACCTTC
>TRBJ2-2|15|-|TRBV7-8|-
CASSPAPLAYGELFF
TGTGCCAGCAGCCCCGCCCCTCTAGCGTACGGGGAGCTGTTTTTT
>TRBJ1-2|13|-|TRBV7-9|-
CASSLAENYGYTF
TGTGCCAGCAGCTTGGCTGAAAACTATGGCTACACCTTC
>TRBJ1-5|16|once|TRBV5-8|-
CASSLVSAGGNQPQHF
TGTGCCAGCAGCTTGGTTTCGGCAGGGGGCAATCAGCCCCAGCATTTT
>TRBJ1-6|11|many|TRBV30|-
CAWLQGRTLHF
TGTGCCTGGTTACAGGGTCGAACCCTCCACTTT
>TRBJ1-5|14|-|TRBV6-5|-
CASARDGYNQPQHF
TGTGCCAGCGCCCGGGACGGGTACAATCAGCCCCAGCATTTT
>TRBJ2-5|17|once|TRBV4-2|TRBD2
CASSQPGLAGGRETQYF
TGTGCCAGCAGCCAACCGGGACTAGCGGGGGGGAGAGAGACCCAGTACTTC
>TRBJ2-2|14|-|TRBV2|-
CASIVGQYSGELFF
TGTGCCAGCATCGTTGGCCAGTATTCCGGGGAGCTGTTTTTT
>TRBJ1-1|16|-|TRBV28|-
CASSSRRALMNTEAFF
TGTGCCAGCAGTTCCCGGAGGGCCCTCATGAACACTGAAGCTTTCTTT
>TRBJ2-6|13|-|TRBV12-3/TRBV12-4|-
CASSLGGANVLTF
TGTGCCAGCAGTTTGGGTGGGGCCAACGTCCTGACTTTC
>TRBJ1-6|15|-|TRBV28|-
CASSPADRISSPLHF
TGTGCCAGCAGTCCCGCCGACAGGATAAGTTCACCCCTCCACTTT
>TRBJ1-4|15|-|TRBV6-5|-
CASRHSSLGGEKLFF
TGTGCCAGCCGCCACTCCTCGTTGGGAGGAGAAAAACTGTTTTTT
>TRBJ2-2|14|-|TRBV28|TRBD1
CASSTLTGPGELFF
TGTGCCAGCAGTACCCTGACAGGGCCCGGGGAGCTGTTTTTT
>TRBJ2-7|14|-|TRBV9|-
CASSVSGRADEQYF
TGTGCCAGCAGCGTATCGGGCAGGGCAGACGAGCAGTACTTC
>TRBJ2-7|12|-|TRBV6-5|-
CASGRNPYEQYF
TGTGCCAGCGGCAGGAACCCCTACGAGCAGTACTTC
>TRBJ1-2|16|-|TRBV7-9|-
CASSSRRAGLNYGYTF
TGTGCCAGCAGCAGTCGCAGGGCAGGCCTTAACTATGGCTACACCTTC
>TRBJ1-3|14|once|TRBV3-1/TRBV3-2|-
CASSLQVDGNTIYF
TGTGCCAGCAGCCTACAGGTGGATGGAAACACCATATATTTT
>TRBJ1-5|16|-|TRBV3-1/TRBV3-2|TRBD1
CASSRSGGSGNQPQHF
TGTGCCAGCAGCCGGTCAGGGGGCTCGGGCAATCAGCCCCAGCATTTT
>TRBJ2-1|15|-|TRBV5-1|TRBD1
CASSPGTGGLHEQFF
TGCGCCAGCAGCCCGGGGACAGGGGGCCTCCATGAGCAGTTCTTC
>TRBJ1-4|16|-|TRBV13|TRBD1
CASSSRTGATNEKLFF
TGTGCCAGCAGCTCCCGAACAGGGGCAACTAATGAAAAACTGTTTTTT
>TRBJ1-1|13|-|TRBV5-6|-
CASSLRPNTEAFF
TGTGCCAGCAGCCTTAGGCCGAACACTGAAGCTTTCTTT
>TRBJ2-7|12|-|TRBV2|-
CASSPGRYEQYF
TGTGCCAGCAGCCCAGGACGGTACGAGCAGTACTTC
>TRBJ1-6|14|-|TRBV7-9|-
CASSSRGLDSPLHF
TGTGCCAGCAGCTCTCGGGGGCTGGATTCACCCCTCCACTTT
>TRBJ1-5|12|-|TRBV6-5|-
CASSRLNQPQHF
TGTGCCAGCAGTCGCCTCAATCAGCCCCAGCATTTT
>TRBJ2-7|14|-|TRBV24-1|-
CATSDPGKSYEQYF
TGTGCCACCAGTGACCCCGGGAAGTCCTACGAGCAGTACTTC
>TRBJ2-3|15|-|TRBV7-9|-
CASSLGGAPTDTQYF
TGTGCCAGCAGCTTAGGCGGGGCCCCCACAGATACGCAGTATTTT
>TRBJ1-2|13|-|TRBV5-6|-
CASSPQANYGYTF
TGTGCCAGCAGCCCTCAGGCTAACTATGGCTACACCTTC
>TRBJ1-4|15|once|TRBV19|-
CASKPPQQGYEKLFF
TGTGCCAGTAAACCCCCGCAACAGGGTTATGAAAAACTGTTTTTT
>TRBJ2-7|13|-|TRBV27|-
CASSHGRFYEQYF
TGTGCCAGCAGTCACGGACGGTTCTACGAGCAGTACTTC
>TRBJ2-3|14|-|TRBV19|TRBD1
CASNQQGFGDTLYF
TGTGCCAGTAACCAACAGGGGTTCGGAGATACGTTGTATTTT
>TRBJ1-5|14|-|TRBV6-1|-
CASSDRDAVQPQHF
TGTGCCAGCAGTGACAGGGACGCTGTTCAGCCCCAGCATTTT
>TRBJ2-1|15|-|TRBV14|TRBD1
CASSQDRDRYNEQFF
TGTGCCAGCAGCCAAGATCGGGACAGATACAATGAGCAGTTCTTC
>TRBJ2-3|14|-|TRBV6-5|-
CASVIARTGSTQYF
TGTGCCAGCGTAATCGCGCGAACAGGGTCAACGCAGTATTTT
>TRBJ1-2|15|-|TRBV10-1|TRBD1
CASSGKTGGLYGYTF
TGCGCCAGCAGTGGAAAGACAGGGGGCCTCTATGGCTACACCTTC
>TRBJ1-5|13|-|TRBV19|-
CASSMDINQPQHF
TGTGCCAGTAGTATGGACATTAATCAGCCCCAGCATTTT
>TRBJ2-4|13|medium-sized|TRBV27|-
CASSPGTQNIQYF
TGTGCCAGCAGTCCCGGGACTCAAAACATTCAGTACTTC